Described below is a single TCR beta chain sequence and its context. This record comes from a study of blood T cell repertoires in COVID-19. Sequencing used immunoSEQ multiplex PCR; TCRdb keeps in-frame clones, though not all of them. This sample has around 100,000 clones, with roughly 84% found just once. Trimming pared 0 bases from V and 2 bases from J, leaving 12 bases between. Germline V gene data show CDR1 as SGHRS and CDR2 as YFSETQ. The CDR3 is 17 amino acids. This chain links TRBV5-1 with TRBJ2-6; D is perhaps TRBD2 (5 bases). The source is a woman aged 80 or older with acute or convalescent COVID-19. The sample comprised peripheral blood. The CDR3 region has the DNA TGCGCCAGCAGCTTGGCCGGGGTAGAAACTGGGGCCAACGTCCTGACTTTC. Its protein product is CASSLAGVETGANVLTF.